Shown below are 25 T cell receptor beta chains from a single sample sequenced in a study of blood T cell repertoires in COVID-19. Method: immunoSEQ multiplex PCR; TCRdb's copy keeps in-frame clones and lacks some. The sample has about 210,000 clones; 80% to 90% are singletons. Sequencing was performed on peripheral blood. These receptors were taken from a woman aged 40 to 49 with active or convalescent COVID-19.

This chain joins TRBV28 and TRBJ1-5, with D uncertain. The CDR3 loop spans 14 amino acids. The V end lost 2 bases, the J end lost 6 bases, and 11 bases lay between the germline ends. The germline gives CDR1 MDHEN, CDR2 SYDVKM. The CDR3 DNA follows: TGTGCCAGCAGTTTACCCAGGTTAGGTCAGCCCCAGCATTTT. It codes for CASSLPRLGQPQHF.

This clone was recorded once. The rearrangement uses TRBV19 and TRBJ1-2; D is unclear. Germline CDR1 LNHDA, CDR2 SQIVND (reference sequence). This CDR3 region has 13 residues. V was pared by 8 bases and J by 0 bases, with 10 bases between. The DNA of the CDR3 is TGTGCCAGTGGAGAGCGTGCTAACTATGGCTACACCTTC. It codes for CASGERANYGYTF.

This clone was seen just once. The V gene is TRBV6-5, the J gene TRBJ1-2; D possibly corresponds to TRBD1 (5 bases). In germline, CDR1 is MNHEY, CDR2 SVGAGI. Trimming stripped 1 base from V and 3 bases from J, with 12 bases between. The CDR3 sequence is 15 residues long. The DNA of the CDR3 is TGTGCCAGCAGTTACTATCGGGGGGTGGACTATGGCTACACCTTC. Amino acid sequence: CASSYYRGVDYGYTF.

The rearrangement links TRBV11-2 to TRBJ1-4; 8 bases align to TRBD1. This CDR3 is 12 amino acids long. V shed 5 bases, J shed 13 bases, and the junction held 6 bases outside the gene matches. The germline V gene has CDR1 SGHAT and CDR2 FQNNGV. This CDR3 is CASSAGTGGLFF. The CDR3 DNA reads as TGTGCCAGCAGCGCCGGGACAGGTGGACTGTTTTTT.

The genes are TRBV5-1 and TRBJ1-2; 7 nucleotides align to TRBD1. V gave up 3 bases and J gave up 8 bases; unmatched junction bases: 4. CDR3 length: 12 amino acids. CDR1 is SGHRS and CDR2 is YFSETQ in the germline V gene. CDR3 in amino acids: CASSSGQAGYTF. The DNA for the CDR3 is TGCGCCAGCAGCTCCGGACAGGCCGGCTACACCTTC.

In this sample, this clone turned up once. The chain carries TRBV10-3 and TRBJ2-1; perhaps TRBD1 as D (6 bases). The V gene's germline CDR1 is ENHRY and CDR2 SYGVKD. Deletions cut 6 bases from V and 0 bases from J, with 15 bases between. This CDR3 comprises 16 residues. CDR3 in amino acids: CAISKTGPSSYNEQFF. CDR3 sequence (DNA): TGTGCCATCAGCAAGACAGGTCCGAGCTCCTACAATGAGCAGTTCTTC.

J is TRBJ1-1 and V is TRBV19; no clear D gene. Germline lookup yields CDR1 LNHDA and CDR2 SQIVND (reference sequence). The CDR3 is 15 residues long. Deletions cut 1 base from V and 0 bases from J, with 9 bases between. CDR3 bases: TGTGCCAGTAGTATAGGTGGAGACCTGAACACTGAAGCTTTCTTT. Residues: CASSIGGDLNTEAFF.

The V gene is TRBV4-2, the J gene TRBJ2-3, with D perhaps TRBD2 (6 bases). Germline V gene data show CDR1 as LGHNA and CDR2 as YNFKEQ. The CDR3 totals 16 residues. Between the trimmed V and J ends, which lost 0 bases and 5 bases, there was a span of 15 bases. The CDR3 reads CASSQDNGGLGDTQYF. The CDR3 coding sequence is TGTGCCAGCAGCCAAGACAACGGAGGGCTGGGAGATACGCAGTATTTT.

The chain links TRBV19 to TRBJ1-1; 9 nucleotides agree with TRBD1. Germline trimming cut 5 bases from V and 2 bases from J; bases unmatched to any gene: 6. CDR3 size: 15 residues. CDR1 LNHDA and CDR2 SQIVND come from the germline V gene (reference sequence). CDR3 loop: CASSLRTGVNTEAFF. For the CDR3, the DNA is TGTGCCAGTAGTCTCCGGACAGGGGTAAACACTGAAGCTTTCTTT.

The chain is built from TRBV27 and TRBJ1-5, with TRBD1 identical over 10 bases. The CDR3 is 15 amino acids. Germline CDR1 is MNHEY and CDR2 is SMNVEV (reference sequence). Trimming took 5 bases from V and 2 from J; bases not matched to a gene: 3. The chain's CDR3 is CASSQGTGGNQPQHF. DNA of the CDR3: TGTGCCAGCAGTCAAGGGACAGGGGGCAATCAGCCCCAGCATTTT.

The chain employs TRBV5-6 and TRBJ1-1; D is unclear. The germline V gene encodes CDR1 SGHDT and CDR2 YYEEEE. The CDR3 extends over 12 amino acids. With 3 bases removed from V and 0 bases from J, the gap between germline ends came to 3 bases. CDR3 amino acids: CASSYMNTEAFF. As DNA, the CDR3 is TGTGCCAGCAGCTATATGAACACTGAAGCTTTCTTT. Full variable domain (outside the CDR3, taken from reference TRBV5-6 and TRBJ1-1): DAGVTQSPTHLIKTRGQQVTLRCSPKSGHDTVSWYQQALGQGPQFIFQYYEEEERQRGNFPDRFSGHQFPNYSSELNVNALLLGDSALYLCASSYMNTEAFFGQGTRLTVV.

The chain combines TRBV19 with TRBJ2-1; TRBD2 aligns across 9 bases. Losses at the gene ends were 2 bases for V and 7 bases for J; bases not matched to a gene: 3. This CDR3 is built from 14 residues. The germline CDR1 and CDR2 sequences are LNHDA and SQIVND (reference sequence). The CDR3 sequence: CASSILTSGNEQFF. Here the CDR3 DNA reads TGTGCCAGTAGTATATTGACTAGCGGAAATGAGCAGTTCTTC.

The rearrangement joins TRBV4-2 to TRBJ2-2; 9 bases line up with TRBD1. This CDR3 has 18 amino acids. Germline assignment: CDR1 LGHNA and CDR2 YNFKEQ. Trimming removed 0 bases from V and 0 bases from J; junction bases left unmatched: 5. In nucleotides, the CDR3 is TGTGCCAGCAGCCAAGAGCCAGGGACAGGGTCGAACACCGGGGAGCTGTTTTTT. Amino acid sequence: CASSQEPGTGSNTGELFF.

The CDR3 here is CASSKGVRGQGARSNQPQHF. The CDR3 nucleotides read TGTGCCAGCAGCAAAGGGGTCCGGGGACAGGGAGCCCGTAGCAATCAGCCCCAGCATTTT. This chain joins TRBV21-1 and TRBJ1-5; the table assigns TRBD1, which was not confirmed against the DNA. TRBV21-1 is a pseudogene. The CDR3 extends over 20 amino acids.

This clone has only a few counts. V and J are TRBV7-9 and TRBJ1-2, with TRBD1 matching over 9 bases. After removal of 5 bases from V and 5 bases from J, the junction contained 12 bases not matched to a gene. The CDR3 has 16 residues. CDR1 SEHNR and CDR2 FQNEAQ come from the germline V gene (reference sequence). For the CDR3, the DNA is TGTGCCAGCAGCACACTCAAACAGGGGGCTCGTTATGGCTACACCTTC. As protein: CASSTLKQGARYGYTF.

The chain combines TRBV19 with TRBJ2-3; 9 nucleotides align to TRBD1. The CDR3 runs to 14 residues. V trimming: 6 bases; J trimming: 3 bases; junction bases outside the gene matches: 4. Germline assignment: CDR1 LNHDA and CDR2 SQIVND (reference sequence). The CDR3 spells CASRRDRVTDTQYF. CDR3 nucleotides: TGTGCCAGTAGGCGGGACAGGGTTACAGATACGCAGTATTTT.

V usage is TRBV7-8 and J usage is TRBJ2-5; 7 bases map to TRBD2. Unmatched junction bases numbered 5, after V lost 0 bases and J lost 7 bases. Germline V CDR1 and CDR2: SGHVS, FQNEAQ. CDR3 size: 14 residues. The CDR3 bases are TGTGCCAGCAGCTTAGCCGGGGGGTTAGCGACCCAGTACTTC. Amino acid sequence: CASSLAGGLATQYF. The full variable domain, rest sourced from reference TRBV7-8 and TRBJ2-5, is GAGVSQSPRYKVAKRGQDVALRCDPISGHVSLFWYQQALGQGPEFLTYFQNEAQLDKSGLPSDRFFAERPEGSVSTLKIQRTQQEDSAVYLCASSLAGGLATQYFGPGTRLLVL.

This clone was seen a handful of times. The CDR3 spells CASSLVAGATYEQYF. The CDR3 nucleotides read TGTGCCAGCAGCTTAGTAGCGGGGGCCACCTACGAGCAGTACTTC. The chain has TRBV7-3 and TRBJ2-7; 9 bases agree with TRBD2. V trimming: 2 bases; J trimming: 2 bases; junction bases outside the gene matches: 4. The germline V gene has CDR1 SGHTA and CDR2 FQGTGA. The CDR3 is 15 residues long.

This chain links TRBV27 with TRBJ2-1; D call uncertain. Trimming shortened V by 3 bases and J by 7 bases, and 4 bases separated the two germline ends. This CDR3 spans 11 amino acids. The germline V gene has CDR1 MNHEY and CDR2 SMNVEV (reference sequence). The CDR3: CASSFYNEQFF. As DNA, the CDR3 is TGTGCCAGCAGTTTCTATAATGAGCAGTTCTTC.

This clone was detected only a few times. This chain connects TRBV2 to TRBJ1-4; 9 bases agree with TRBD1. Trimming took 3 bases from V and 0 from J; bases not matched to a gene: 5. The CDR3 has 17 amino acids. Germline lookup yields CDR1 SNHLY and CDR2 FYNNEI. The CDR3 region is CASSEGTGNPTNEKLFF. The CDR3 DNA sequence: TGTGCCAGCAGTGAGGGGACAGGGAATCCAACTAATGAAAAACTGTTTTTT.

This chain joins TRBV24-1 and TRBJ2-5; D is perhaps TRBD1 (5 bases). Between the trimmed V and J ends, which lost 1 base and 1 base, there was a span of 9 bases. The CDR3 has 15 residues. Germline values: CDR1 KGHDR, CDR2 SFDVKD. The CDR3 DNA follows: TGTGCCACCAGTGATTTTACTCAGGGCCAAGAGACCCAGTACTTC. It is translated as CATSDFTQGQETQYF.

The rearrangement uses TRBV10-1 and TRBJ2-5; 9 bases map to TRBD2. Germline V lookup: CDR1 WNHNN, CDR2 SYGVQD (reference sequence). CDR3 length: 14 residues. V was pared by 4 bases and J by 2 bases, with 2 bases of the junction left unmatched. The CDR3: CASSGAGGQETQYF. DNA of the CDR3: TGCGCCAGCAGTGGGGCGGGAGGGCAAGAGACCCAGTACTTC.

The chain employs TRBV5-1 and TRBJ1-1; 7 nucleotides match TRBD1. Germline CDR1 and CDR2: SGHRS and YFSETQ. J was trimmed by 1 base and V by 7 bases; bases with no gene match: 10. The CDR3 covers 15 residues. The CDR3 DNA sequence: TGCGCCAGCGTCCGGGACAGATTTTCGAACACTGAAGCTTTCTTT. This translates into CASVRDRFSNTEAFF. Using reference TRBV5-1 and TRBJ1-1 for the parts outside the CDR3, the full variable domain is KAGVTQTPRYLIKTRGQQVTLSCSPISGHRSVSWYQQTPGQGLQFLFEYFSETQRNKGNFPGRFSGRQFSNSRSEMNVSTLELGDSALYLCASVRDRFSNTEAFFGQGTRLTVV.

The V call is TRBV23-1, the J call TRBJ1-6; 12 bases fit TRBD1. TRBV23-1 is sorted into the ORF group, with uncertain function. CDR3 length equals 21 residues. J lost 6 bases, V lost 2 bases, and 17 bases had no gene match. CDR3 in DNA: TGCGCCAGCAGTCAACCTTCCCGGGACAGGGGGCTCCCACAGGTTAATTCACCCCTCCACTTT. Its translation is CASSQPSRDRGLPQVNSPLHF.

The V and J genes are TRBV27 and TRBJ2-7; D possibly corresponds to TRBD2 (6 bases). The germline CDR1 and CDR2 sequences are MNHEY and SMNVEV (reference sequence). CDR3 length equals 15 residues. V shed 3 bases and J shed 0 bases, with 12 bases lying between them. The CDR3: CASSFRLARSYEQYF. The CDR3 DNA is TGTGCCAGCAGTTTCCGGCTAGCGCGCTCCTACGAGCAGTACTTC.